This record concerns one T cell receptor (beta chain) sequence. This entry is derived from a study of blood T cell repertoires in COVID-19. Participants had their cohort set by participant-reported clinical history. Donors of Cohort 3 who recovered were those that had two negative PCRs, clearance, or symptom resolution. Using immunoSEQ multiplex PCR, the repertoire was profiled, and TCRdb retains in-frame clones only, with some absent. In the table there are over 200,000 clones, approximately 78% of which are singletons. The TCR comes from a man aged 35-49 years who had recovered from COVID-19. The sequenced sample consisted of PBMCs or T cells enriched from blood (not recorded which).

The CDR3 protein is CASSPPWGESYNEQFF. The DNA for the CDR3 is TGTGCCAGCTCACCACCATGGGGAGAGTCCTACAATGAGCAGTTCTTC. This chain links TRBV18 with TRBJ2-1; TRBD2 might be the D (5 bases). The CDR3 loop spans 16 amino acids. V shed 0 bases and J shed 1 base, with 10 bases lying between them. The germline V gene has CDR1 KGHSH and CDR2 LQKENI.